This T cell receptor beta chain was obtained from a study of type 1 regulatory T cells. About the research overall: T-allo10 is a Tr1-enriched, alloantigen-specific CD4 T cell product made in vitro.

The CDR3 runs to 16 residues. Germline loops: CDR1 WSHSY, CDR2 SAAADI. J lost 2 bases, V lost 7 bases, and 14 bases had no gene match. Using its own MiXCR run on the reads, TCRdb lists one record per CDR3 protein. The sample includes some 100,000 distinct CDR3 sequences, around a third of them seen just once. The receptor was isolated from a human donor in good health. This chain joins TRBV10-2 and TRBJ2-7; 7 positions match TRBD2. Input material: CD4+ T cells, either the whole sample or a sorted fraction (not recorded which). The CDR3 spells CASTPAELADTYEQYF. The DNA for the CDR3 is TGCGCCAGCACCCCGGCGGAGCTAGCGGATACCTACGAGCAGTACTTC.